This TCR beta chain was captured in a study of T cells in Graves' hyperthyroidism and ophthalmopathy (dated 2019 in TCRdb). Concerning the study at large: Peripheral blood samples were taken at initial diagnosis, before any treatment was given. Following sampling, methimazole starting at 30 mg daily was given to hyperthyroidism patients, and high-dose intravenous methylprednisolone was given to ophthalmopathy patients. In over five Graves' hyperthyroidism patients, the study also compared T-cell repertoires from thyroid tissue with T-cell repertoires from blood. TCR Vbeta CDR3 sequencing of around 130 peripheral blood samples (under 45 ophthalmopathy, 70 to 85 hyperthyroidism and about 17 progressor patients) is reported in the paper. An independent validation cohort of 18 to 20 hyperthyroidism patients and about 16 patients who later progressed to ophthalmopathy tested prospective prediction of ophthalmopathy. To identify TCR V-J signatures that set the groups apart, the researchers used a discovery cohort of 100 patients, made up of 40 to 45 with Graves' ophthalmopathy and 57 with stable Graves' hyperthyroidism. The roughly 100 discovery patients were randomly divided into training and test sets at a 7:3 ratio. Study-wide conclusions, independent of this receptor: No statistical method was used to fix the sample size in advance, and group allocation was not hidden from the investigators. In cross-validation, a model built on a 13 V-J signature told ophthalmopathy apart from stable hyperthyroidism with under 90% sensitivity and around 81% specificity, and in testing the same model reached 80%/75%. Most expanded thyroid clonotypes (frequency above 0.001) were also detected in blood, suggesting blood repertoires may reflect thyroid immune responses. In validation, the model predicted progression to ophthalmopathy with 65% to 71% sensitivity and approximately 72% specificity, a median of approximately 6.7 months before onset.

Amplification of TCR beta CDR3 regions was carried out from RNA transcripts. For the first round of RT-PCR on the TCR CDR3, the HTBI primer set was used together with the Qiagen OneStep RT-PCR kit. A second multiplex PCR round built the libraries, followed by size selection and purification. Sequencing of the libraries was done on an Illumina HiSeq2000 using paired-end 100 bp reads. The original methods were these. SOAPnuke was used to process the raw data, removing reads that contained adapters or uncalled bases, had a mean Phred below 15, or lacked an exact match to the constant primer or identifier. COPE v1.2.5 was used to merge the high-quality paired reads, and each unique nucleotide sequence was defined as a clonotype. MiTCR v1.1 was used to align the clonotypes against IMGT TRBV, TRBD and TRBJ reference segments. The analysis included only V-J combinations with a frequency above 0.0001, which together covered 98% to 99.2% of the repertoires. A TCS score was defined as the ratio of F50 (clonal expansion) to E x V (chaos), with BLOSUM62-based TCRdist applied between CDR3 peptides within each V-J. Welch's t-statistics and random forest reduced around 550 V-J features to some 14, which were used in a naive Bayes classifier (R e1071). Starting from the raw public reads, TCRdb applied fastp trimming at Q25, assembled clones with MiXCR and retained in-frame beta chains. CDR3 protein duplicates are merged, each entry listing the most common genes and DNA. The V and J calls were determined by TCRdb, not by the authors. This sample has 450,000 to 650,000 distinct CDR3 sequences in its table, and 17% of those were observed once. The ten largest clones capture roughly 15% of the sample.

Moderately to severely active disease, a Clinical Activity Score of at least 3, a NOSPECS grade of at least 4, and a duration under 3 months were present in ophthalmopathy patients. Exclusion was applied to patients with uncontrolled infections, other autoimmune diseases, pregnancy or lactation. Diagnoses relied on clinical symptoms, serum thyroxine and TRAb, thyroid ultrasound and orbital computed tomography. PBMCs were separated from 7.5 to 10 ml of fresh peripheral blood using Ficoll-Paque density gradient centrifugation. Total RNA was extracted using Trizol reagent, and RNA quality was assessed on an Agilent 2100 Bioanalyzer. At least ten counts were recorded for this clonotype. The antigen this receptor binds is unknown. It has no much larger one-base neighbor in the sample; base qualities were not kept. The germline V gene supplies CDR1 SGHAT and CDR2 FQNNGV. The germline ends are 19 bases apart after V is trimmed by 0 bases and J by 11 bases. The CDR3 runs 15 residues from the cysteine to the phenylalanine. This entry keeps only the CDR3 DNA: 45 bases, framed from base 1.

This clonotype was sampled from a woman aged 18-35 years with Graves' ophthalmopathy. Material for sequencing was blood. This chain is built from TRBV11-2 and TRBJ1-1; no D segment can be confidently identified. The CDR3 has the sequence CASSLDPQRAREAFF. The nucleotide sequence reads TGTGCCAGCAGCTTAGATCCTCAAAGGGCGAGGGAGGCTTTCTTT. The variable domain in full, with residues beyond the CDR3 obtained from the reference TRBV11-2 and TRBJ1-1 genes, is EAGVAQSPRYKIIEKRQSVAFWCNPISGHATLYWYQQILGQGPKLLIQFQNNGVVDDSQLPKDRFSAERLKGVDSTLKIQPAKLEDSAVYLCASSLDPQRAREAFFGQGTRLTVV.